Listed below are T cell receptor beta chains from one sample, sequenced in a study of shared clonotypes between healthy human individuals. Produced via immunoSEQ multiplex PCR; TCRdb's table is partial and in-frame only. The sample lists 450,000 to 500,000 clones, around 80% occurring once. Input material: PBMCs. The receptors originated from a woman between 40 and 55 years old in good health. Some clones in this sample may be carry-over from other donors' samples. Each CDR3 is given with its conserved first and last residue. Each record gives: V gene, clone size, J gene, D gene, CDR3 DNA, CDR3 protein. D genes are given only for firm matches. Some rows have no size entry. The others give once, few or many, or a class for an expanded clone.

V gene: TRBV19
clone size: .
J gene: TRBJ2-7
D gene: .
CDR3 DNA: TGTGCCAGTAGTGCGGGACTCGGGATCTACGAGCAGTACTTC
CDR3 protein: CASSAGLGIYEQYF

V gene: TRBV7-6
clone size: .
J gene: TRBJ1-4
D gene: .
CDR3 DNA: TGTGCCAGCAGCTTAGGAGGTTTTAATGAAAAACTGTTTTTT
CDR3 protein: CASSLGGFNEKLFF

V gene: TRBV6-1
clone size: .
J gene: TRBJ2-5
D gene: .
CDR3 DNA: TGTGCCAGCAGTGAAGGTCGGGCCCGGCGACGAGAGACCCAGTACTTC
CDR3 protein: CASSEGRARRRETQYF

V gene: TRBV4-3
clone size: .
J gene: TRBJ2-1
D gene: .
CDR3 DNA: TGCGCCAGCGGCGCGGGCTCCTACAATGAGCAGTTCTTC
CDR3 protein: CASGAGSYNEQFF

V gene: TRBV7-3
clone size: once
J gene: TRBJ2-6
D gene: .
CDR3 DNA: TGTGCCAGCAGCTTTGAGGTCTCTGGGGCCAACGTCCTGACTTTC
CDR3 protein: CASSFEVSGANVLTF

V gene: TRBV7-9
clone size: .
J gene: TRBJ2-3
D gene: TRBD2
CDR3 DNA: TGTGCCAGCAGCTGGCCCGAAGCTAGCGGGGCCAATCTCAAAGATACGCAGTATTTT
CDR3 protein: CASSWPEASGANLKDTQYF

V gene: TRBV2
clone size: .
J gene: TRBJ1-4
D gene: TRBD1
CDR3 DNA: TGTGCCAGCAGCCCAACAGGGGCAGATGAAAAACTGTTTTTT
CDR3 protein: CASSPTGADEKLFF

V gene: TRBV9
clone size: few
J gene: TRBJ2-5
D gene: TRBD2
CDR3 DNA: TGTGCCAGCAGCGCCGGGACTAGCGGGAGGGAAGAGACCCAGTACTTC
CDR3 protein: CASSAGTSGREETQYF

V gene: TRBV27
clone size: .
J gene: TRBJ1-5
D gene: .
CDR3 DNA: TGTGCCAGCAAAAACGGGCACAGCGCGGGGCAGCCCCAGCATTTT
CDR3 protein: CASKNGHSAGQPQHF

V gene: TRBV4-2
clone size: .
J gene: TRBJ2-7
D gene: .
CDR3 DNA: TGTGCCAGCAGCCAGCCAGGGTGGTACGAGCAGTACTTC
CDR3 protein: CASSQPGWYEQYF

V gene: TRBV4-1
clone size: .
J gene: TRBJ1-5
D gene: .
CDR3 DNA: TGCGCCAGCAGCCAACCAACCGGGACGACTAGCAATCAGCCCCAGCATTTT
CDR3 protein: CASSQPTGTTSNQPQHF

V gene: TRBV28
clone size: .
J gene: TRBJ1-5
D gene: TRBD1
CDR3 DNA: TGTGCCAGCAGTGTCGGAGGGGGCGGGGGCAATCAGCCCCAGCATTTT
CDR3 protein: CASSVGGGGGNQPQHF

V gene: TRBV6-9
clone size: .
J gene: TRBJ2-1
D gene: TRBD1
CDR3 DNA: TGTGCCAGCAGTTATAGGGACAGTGAGTTGTACAATGAGCAGTTCTTC
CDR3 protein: CASSYRDSELYNEQFF

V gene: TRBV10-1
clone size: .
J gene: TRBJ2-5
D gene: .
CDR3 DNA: TGCGCCAGCAGGCTCCCGGGGGACCTTCCAGAGACCCAGTACTTC
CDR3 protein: CASRLPGDLPETQYF

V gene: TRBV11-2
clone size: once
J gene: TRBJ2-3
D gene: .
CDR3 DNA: TGTGCCAGCAGCTTATCTAGGGGATATACGCAGTATTTT
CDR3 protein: CASSLSRGYTQYF

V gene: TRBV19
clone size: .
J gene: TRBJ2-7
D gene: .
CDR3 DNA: TGTGCCAGTAGTATAGGCAGGACCTACGAGCAGTACTTC
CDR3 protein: CASSIGRTYEQYF

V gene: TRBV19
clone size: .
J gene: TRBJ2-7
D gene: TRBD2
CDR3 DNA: TGTGCCAGTAGTATAAGGGAGGGGCTTCGCTACGAGCAGTACTTC
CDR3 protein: CASSIREGLRYEQYF

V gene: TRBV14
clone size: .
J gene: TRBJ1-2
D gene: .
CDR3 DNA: TGTGCCAGCAGCCAAGTTCATCCCGGACGAGCTCCTGGCTACACCTTC
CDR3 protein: CASSQVHPGRAPGYTF

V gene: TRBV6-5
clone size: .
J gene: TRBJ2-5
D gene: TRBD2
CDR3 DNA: TGTGCCAGCAGCCCCTCGGGGACTAGGGGGGAGACCCAGTACTTC
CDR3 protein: CASSPSGTRGETQYF

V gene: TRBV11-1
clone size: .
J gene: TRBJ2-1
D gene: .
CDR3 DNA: TGTGCCAGCAGCTTAGGCATGGGGGTCCTGTACAATGAGCAGTTCTTC
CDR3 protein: CASSLGMGVLYNEQFF

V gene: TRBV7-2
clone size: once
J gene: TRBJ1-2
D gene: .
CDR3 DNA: TGTGCCAGCAGCCCCGACATTTTATATGGCTACACCTTC
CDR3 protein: CASSPDILYGYTF

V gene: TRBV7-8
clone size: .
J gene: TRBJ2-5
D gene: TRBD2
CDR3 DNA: TGTGCCAGCAGCTACCGGGCGCTAACTAGCGAGGAGACCCAGTACTTC
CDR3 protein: CASSYRALTSEETQYF

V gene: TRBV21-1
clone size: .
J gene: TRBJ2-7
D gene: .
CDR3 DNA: TGTGCCAGCAGCAACCCGCCTGACAGTAACTACGAGCAGTACTTC
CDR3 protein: CASSNPPDSNYEQYF

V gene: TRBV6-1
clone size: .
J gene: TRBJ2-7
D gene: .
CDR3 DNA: TGTGCCAGCAGTGAAGCGCGGGGAAGCGAGCAGTACTTC
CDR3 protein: CASSEARGSEQYF

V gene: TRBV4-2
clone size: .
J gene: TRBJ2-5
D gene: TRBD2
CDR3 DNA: TGTGCCAGCAGCCAAGAGGGGGGGGAGACCCAGTACTTC
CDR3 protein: CASSQEGGETQYF

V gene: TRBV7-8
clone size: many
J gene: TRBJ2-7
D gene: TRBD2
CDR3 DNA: TGTGCCAGCAGCCCCCCCCAACTAGCGGGAAGCTACGAGCAGTACTTC
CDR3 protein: CASSPPQLAGSYEQYF

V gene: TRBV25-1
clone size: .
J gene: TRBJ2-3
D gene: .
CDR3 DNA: TGTGCCAGCTCATCCACAGATACGCAGTATTTT
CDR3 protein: CASSSTDTQYF

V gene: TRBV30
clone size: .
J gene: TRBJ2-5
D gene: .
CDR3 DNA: TGTGCCTGGAGTACCGGACACCTCAAAGAGACCCAGTACTTC
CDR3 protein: CAWSTGHLKETQYF

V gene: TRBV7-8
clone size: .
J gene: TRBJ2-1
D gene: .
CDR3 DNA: TGTGCCAGCAGCCCGTTCAGAGGTGAGCAGTTCTTC
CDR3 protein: CASSPFRGEQFF

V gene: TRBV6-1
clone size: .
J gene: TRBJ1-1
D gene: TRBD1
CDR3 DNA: TGTGCCAGCAGTGAAGCCGGACAGGGCACTGAAGCTTTCTTT
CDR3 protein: CASSEAGQGTEAFF

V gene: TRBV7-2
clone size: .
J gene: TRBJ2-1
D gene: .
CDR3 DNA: TGTGCCAGCAGCTTCCAGGGTAATGAGCAGTTCTTC
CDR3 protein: CASSFQGNEQFF

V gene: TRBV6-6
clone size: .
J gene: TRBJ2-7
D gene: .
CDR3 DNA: TGTGCCAGCAGTTACGCCCCTCCTAGCAGGAACTACGAGCAGTACTTC
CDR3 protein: CASSYAPPSRNYEQYF

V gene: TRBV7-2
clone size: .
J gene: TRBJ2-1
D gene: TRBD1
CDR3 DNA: TGTGCCAGCAGCTTAGACGGACAGGCGGCCAATGAGCAGTTCTTC
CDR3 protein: CASSLDGQAANEQFF

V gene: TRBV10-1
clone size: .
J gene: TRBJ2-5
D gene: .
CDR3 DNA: TGCGCCAGCAGTGAGCTTCAGGGAGCTCGAGAGACCCAGTACTTC
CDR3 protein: CASSELQGARETQYF

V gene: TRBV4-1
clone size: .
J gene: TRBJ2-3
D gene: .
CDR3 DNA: TGCGCCAGCAGCCAAGTGACGGGCGGGACTAGCACAGATACGCAGTATTTT
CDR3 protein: CASSQVTGGTSTDTQYF

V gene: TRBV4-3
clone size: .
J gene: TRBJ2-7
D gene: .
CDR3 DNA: TGCGCCAGCAGCCACGAAGGGTTCGAGCAGTACTTC
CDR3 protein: CASSHEGFEQYF

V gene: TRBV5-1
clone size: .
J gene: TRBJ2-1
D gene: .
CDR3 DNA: TGCGCCAGCAGCGGTAGCGGAGCGGATGAGCAGTTCTTC
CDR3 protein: CASSGSGADEQFF

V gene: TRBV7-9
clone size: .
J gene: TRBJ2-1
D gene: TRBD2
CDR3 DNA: TGTGCCAGCAGCCTGTCTCGAGCGGGAGGTTTGGATGAGCAGTTCTTC
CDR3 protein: CASSLSRAGGLDEQFF

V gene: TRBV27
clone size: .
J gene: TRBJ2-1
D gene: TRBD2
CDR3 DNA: TGTGCCAGCAGTCGCGGGACTAGCGGGAAGACTGAGCAGTTCTTC
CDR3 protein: CASSRGTSGKTEQFF

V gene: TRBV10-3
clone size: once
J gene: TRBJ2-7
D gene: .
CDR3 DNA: TGTGCCATCAGTGAGTCCCGCCGCGTGCAGTACTTC
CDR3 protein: CAISESRRVQYF

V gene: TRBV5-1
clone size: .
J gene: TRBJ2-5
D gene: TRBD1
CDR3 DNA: TGCGCCAGCAGCTTGGGGACAGGGCAGCAAGAGACCCAGTACTTC
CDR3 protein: CASSLGTGQQETQYF

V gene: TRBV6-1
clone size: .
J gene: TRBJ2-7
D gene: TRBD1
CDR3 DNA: TGTGCCCTCGTGGGGACAGGGTTATACGAGCAGTACTTC
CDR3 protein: CALVGTGLYEQYF

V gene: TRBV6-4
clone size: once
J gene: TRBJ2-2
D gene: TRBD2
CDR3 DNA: TGTGCCAGCAGTGGGACTAGCGGGTACACCGGGGAGCTGTTTTTT
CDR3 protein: CASSGTSGYTGELFF

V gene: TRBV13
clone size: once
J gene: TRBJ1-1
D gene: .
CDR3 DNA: TGTGCCAGCAGCTTTACTCTGAACACTGAAGCTTTCTTT
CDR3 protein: CASSFTLNTEAFF

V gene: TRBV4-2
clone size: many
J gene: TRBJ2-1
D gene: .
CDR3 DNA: TGTGCCAGCAGCCAAGGTGAGAATGAGCAGTTCTTC
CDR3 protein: CASSQGENEQFF

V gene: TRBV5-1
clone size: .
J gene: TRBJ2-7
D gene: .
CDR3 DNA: TGCGCCAGCAGCTTGGATCCGGTGAGCTCCTACGAGCAGTACTTC
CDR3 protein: CASSLDPVSSYEQYF

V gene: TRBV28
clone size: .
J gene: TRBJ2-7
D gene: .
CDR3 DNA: TGTGCCAGCAGTTTCGGACCTCTCGAGCAGTACTTC
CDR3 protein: CASSFGPLEQYF

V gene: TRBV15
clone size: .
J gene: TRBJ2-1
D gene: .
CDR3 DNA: TGTGCCACCTACCCCACATGGCAATCCTACAATGAGCAGTTCTTC
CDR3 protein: CATYPTWQSYNEQFF

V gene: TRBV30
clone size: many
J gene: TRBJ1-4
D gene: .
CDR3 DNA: TGTGCCTGGACCCGAGGGGTGTCTAATGAAAAACTGTTTTTT
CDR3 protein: CAWTRGVSNEKLFF

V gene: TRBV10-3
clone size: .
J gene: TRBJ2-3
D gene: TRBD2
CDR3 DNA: TGTGCCACGGGGCGGGAGGGAGGTACAGATACGCAGTATTTT
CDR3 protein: CATGREGGTDTQYF

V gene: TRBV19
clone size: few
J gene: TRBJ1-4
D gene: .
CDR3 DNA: TGTGCCAGTAGTCCGGTCAGGGTCACTAATGAAAAACTGTTTTTT
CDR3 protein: CASSPVRVTNEKLFF

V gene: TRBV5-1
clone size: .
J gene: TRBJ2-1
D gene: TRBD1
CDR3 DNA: TGCGCCAGCAGCTGGACAGGAATCAATGAGCAGTTCTTC
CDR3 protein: CASSWTGINEQFF

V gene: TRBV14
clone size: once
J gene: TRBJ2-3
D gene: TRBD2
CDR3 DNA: TGTGCCAGCAGCCAAGGAGGTAGCGGGACCGCAGATACGCAGTATTTT
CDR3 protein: CASSQGGSGTADTQYF

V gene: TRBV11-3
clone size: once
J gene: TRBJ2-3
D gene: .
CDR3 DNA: TGTGCCAGCAGCTTAGGAGGGACCGCCGATACGCAGTATTTT
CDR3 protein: CASSLGGTADTQYF

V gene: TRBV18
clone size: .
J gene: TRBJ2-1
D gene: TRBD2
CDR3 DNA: TGTGCCAGCTCACCTCCTAGCGGGAGCTCCTACAATGAGCAGTTCTTC
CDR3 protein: CASSPPSGSSYNEQFF